One sample yielded the 17 T cell receptor beta chains listed below, sequenced in a study of blood T cell repertoires in COVID-19. Here immunoSEQ multiplex PCR was the method, and the copy in TCRdb shows in-frame clones only, minus some. The sample includes about 45,000 clones, 80% of them seen just once. The sequencing input was peripheral blood. The receptors here all came from a man aged 70 or older with acute or convalescent COVID-19.

This rearrangement joins TRBV4-2 to TRBJ2-5; D is ambiguous. Trimming took off 1 base at V and 3 bases at J, with 6 bases between the two ends. CDR1 LGHNA and CDR2 YNFKEQ come from the germline V gene. This CDR3 contains 13 residues. CDR3: CASSQVQKETQYF. In DNA form, the CDR3 reads TGTGCCAGCAGCCAAGTACAGAAAGAGACCCAGTACTTC.

The V call is TRBV2, the J call TRBJ1-1, with D possibly TRBD1 on 5 matching bases. CDR3 length: 14 amino acids. Germline V lookup: CDR1 SNHLY, CDR2 FYNNEI. V lost 4 bases, J lost 10 bases, and 19 bases lay in between. The CDR3 protein is CASSGVGGLMLAFF. In DNA, the CDR3 is TGTGCCAGCAGTGGGGTGGGGGGATTGATGTTAGCTTTCTTT.

V gene TRBV6-5 combines with J gene TRBJ1-2; 7 positions agree with TRBD1. Germline V lookup: CDR1 MNHEY, CDR2 SVGAGI. The CDR3 totals 15 residues. V lost 6 bases, J lost 6 bases, and 13 bases stayed unmatched. In nucleotides, the CDR3 is TGTGCCAGCAGCCGACCCGGGACAGAGAAAGATGGCTACACCTTC. Translating gives CASSRPGTEKDGYTF.

The chain employs TRBV27 and TRBJ2-1; possibly TRBD1 for D (6 bases). Looked up from germline, CDR1 is MNHEY and CDR2 is SMNVEV (reference sequence). Trimming stripped 5 bases from V and 7 bases from J, with 9 bases between. This CDR3 contains 12 residues. The CDR3 nucleotides read TGTGCCAGCAGTCCAGGGGTAAATGAGCAGTTCTTC. Amino acid sequence: CASSPGVNEQFF.

The chain carries TRBV6-1 and TRBJ1-4; weak D call: TRBD1 (5 bases). V lost 2 bases, J lost 8 bases, and 15 bases lay in between. There are 15 residues in the CDR3. Germline V gene sequence: CDR1 MNHNS, CDR2 SASEGT. The CDR3 DNA reads TGTGCCAGCAGTGAATTAGGACATAGGGCGGAAAAACTGTTTTTT. Translation: CASSELGHRAEKLFF.

CDR3 region: CATAGTGAYEQYF. CDR3 nucleotides: TGTGCCACCGCCGGGACAGGGGCCTACGAGCAGTACTTC. The gene calls are TRBV24-1 and TRBJ2-7; 10 nucleotides agree with TRBD1. This CDR3 has 13 amino acids. V lost 9 bases to trimming and J lost 2 bases; unmatched junction nucleotides: 3. CDR1 is KGHDR and CDR2 is SFDVKD in the germline V gene.

The V and J genes are TRBV10-1 and TRBJ2-1; D ambiguous. Trimming stripped 3 bases from V and 4 bases from J, with 7 bases between. The CDR3 consists of 13 residues. Germline CDR1 reads WNHNN; CDR2 reads SYGVQD (reference sequence). DNA for the CDR3: TGCGCCAGCAGTGAAGCAGGATACAATGAGCAGTTCTTC. The encoded protein is CASSEAGYNEQFF.

The chain carries TRBV11-2 and TRBJ1-5; D ambiguous. The CDR3 loop spans 13 amino acids. The V end was cut by 6 bases, the J end by 0 bases, with 6 bases between. Germline assignment: CDR1 SGHAT and CDR2 FQNNGV. CDR3 loop: CASSLYSNQPQHF. In nucleotides, the CDR3 is TGTGCCAGCAGTTTGTATAGCAATCAGCCCCAGCATTTT.

The V and J genes are TRBV7-8 and TRBJ1-1, with D tentatively TRBD1 (5 bases). CDR3 length: 17 amino acids. V was clipped by 1 base and J by 0 bases, with 15 bases between them. In germline, CDR1 is SGHVS, CDR2 FQNEAQ. CDR3 sequence (DNA): TGTGCCAGCAGCTTAGTGGCCCGGGGGTTCATGAACACTGAAGCTTTCTTT. Amino acid sequence: CASSLVARGFMNTEAFF. The entire variable domain, with the rest obtained from reference TRBV7-8 and TRBJ1-1, is as follows: GAGVSQSPRYKVAKRGQDVALRCDPISGHVSLFWYQQALGQGPEFLTYFQNEAQLDKSGLPSDRFFAERPEGSVSTLKIQRTQQEDSAVYLCASSLVARGFMNTEAFFGQGTRLTVV.

This chain joins TRBV9 and TRBJ1-4; D is unclear. V was cut by 2 bases and J by 7 bases, with 15 bases left in between. The CDR3 has 15 residues. CDR1 and CDR2 (germline): SGDLS, YYNGEE. CDR3 nucleotide sequence: TGTGCCAGCAGCGTGACTGGGAGCGGTGGTGAAAAACTGTTTTTT. Translation gives CASSVTGSGGEKLFF.

This rearrangement joins TRBV6-5 to TRBJ1-6, with D hard to call. Trimming stripped 1 base from V and 13 bases from J, with 8 bases between. CDR1 and CDR2 (germline): MNHEY, SVGAGI. This CDR3 region has 12 residues. The CDR3 sequence: CASSYFPGPLHF. Here the CDR3 DNA reads TGTGCCAGCAGTTACTTCCCAGGCCCCCTCCACTTT.

With regard to this clone: The sample holds other DNA sequences that translate to the same CDR3. The chain carries TRBV7-9 and TRBJ1-6; the match to TRBD1 covers 9 bases. The V and J ends lost 5 bases and 3 bases, in that order; junction bases with no gene match: 5. The CDR3 totals 16 residues. Germline V gene data show CDR1 as SEHNR and CDR2 as FQNEAQ (reference sequence). CDR3 sequence reads: CASSLGQGFYNSPLHF. The DNA of the CDR3 is TGTGCCAGCAGCCTTGGACAGGGGTTCTATAATTCACCCCTCCACTTT.

The rearrangement uses TRBV6-6 and TRBJ1-3; D call uncertain. Germline CDR1 reads MNHNY; CDR2 reads SVGAGI (reference sequence). CDR3 length: 15 amino acids. V lost 6 bases, J lost 8 bases, and 20 bases lay in between. CDR3 loop: CASRETSSAPYTIYF. The CDR3 region has the DNA TGTGCCAGCAGAGAAACATCCTCTGCCCCTTACACCATATATTTT.

The chain is built from TRBV18 and TRBJ2-1, with D possibly matching TRBD1 (5 bases). V lost 2 bases and J 6 bases, leaving 14 bases between the germline ends. Germline loops: CDR1 KGHSH, CDR2 LQKENI. This CDR3 is built from 15 residues. In DNA form, the CDR3 reads TGTGCCAGCTCACCAGGGCAGGGCAGTATCAATGAGCAGTTCTTC. It encodes CASSPGQGSINEQFF.

The chain uses TRBV7-2 and TRBJ1-5; D possibly corresponds to TRBD1 (5 bases). This CDR3 contains 17 residues. The V gene lost 5 bases and the J gene lost 5 bases, with 22 bases spanning the gap. Germline-derived CDR1 and CDR2 are SGHTA and FQGNSA. The CDR3 nucleotides read TGTGCCAGCAGCCTACGGTGGGGGGTCGACGCAGATCAGCCCCAGCATTTT. The encoded protein is CASSLRWGVDADQPQHF. Looking up the rest from reference TRBV7-2 and TRBJ1-5 gives the full variable domain: GAGVSQSPSNKVTEKGKDVELRCDPISGHTALYWYRQSLGQGLEFLIYFQGNSAPDKSGLPSDRFSAERTGGSVSTLTIQRTQQEDSAVYLCASSLRWGVDADQPQHFGDGTRLSIL.

The V gene is TRBV5-4, the J gene TRBJ1-1; weak D call: TRBD1 (6 bases). CDR3 length equals 15 residues. The V and J ends lost 5 bases and 0 bases respectively, with 14 bases between them. CDR1 and CDR2 (germline): SGHNT, YYREEE (reference sequence). The DNA for the CDR3 is TGTGCCAGCAGTTATGTCGGGACACTGAACACTGAAGCTTTCTTT. Translating gives CASSYVGTLNTEAFF.

The rearrangement links TRBV29-1 to TRBJ1-1; tentatively, D is TRBD1 (6 bases). Looked up from germline, CDR1 is SQVTM and CDR2 is ANQGSEA. This CDR3 is built from 11 residues. V gave up 3 bases and J gave up 11 bases, with 13 bases separating them. The CDR3 spells CSVDYRRGAFF. The DNA for the CDR3 is TGCAGCGTTGATTATCGCAGGGGCGCTTTCTTT. The variable domain in full, completed from reference TRBV29-1 and TRBJ1-1, reads SAVISQKPSRDICQRGTSLTIQCQVDSQVTMMFWYRQQPGQSLTLIATANQGSEATYESGFVIDKFPISRPNLTFSTLTVSNMSPEDSSIYLCSVDYRRGAFFGQGTRLTVV.